This is a list of T cell receptor beta chains from one sample in a study of identifying expanded T cells in peripheral blood. The protocol was immunoSEQ multiplex PCR, while the TCRdb copy is restricted to in-frame clones and leaves out a portion. This sample yields more than 85,000 clones, of which about 88% are seen a single time; more than 6.5% belongs to the top ten. Sequencing input: blood. The receptors were sampled from a person between 18 and 75 years old in good health. CDR3s include the opening cysteine and the closing phenylalanine or tryptophan. The order of the fields is clone size, J gene, V gene, CDR3 protein. The size of a clone is reported for some rows only, either as once, few or many, or as a class for expanded clones.

NA TRBJ2-7 TRBV29-1 CSVATGQGTEQYF
NA TRBJ2-7 TRBV7-9 CASSPGLAEIYEQYF
NA TRBJ2-5 TRBV19 CASNFRGAETQYF
NA TRBJ2-2 TRBV7-6 CASSQQGITGELFF
NA TRBJ1-6 TRBV2 CASQTGGGSPLHF
NA TRBJ2-2 TRBV5-6 CASSQKTGNTGELFF
medium-sized TRBJ2-7 TRBV6-1 CASSESPKYEQYF
few TRBJ2-1 TRBV25-1 CASSGIAGGPGEQFF
NA TRBJ2-1 TRBV5-1 CASSSSSGGNNEQFF
NA TRBJ1-4 TRBV6-5 CASSYSSRGWNEKLFF
once TRBJ2-2 TRBV9 CASSVNRARNTGELFF
NA TRBJ2-1 TRBV11-2 CASSRQAGNEQFF
NA TRBJ2-2 TRBV9 CASSTPAGGQGRTGELFF
NA TRBJ1-5 TRBV27 CASSSGTGQPQHF
NA TRBJ2-5 TRBV10-1 CASSAGTSGNQETQYF
NA TRBJ1-2 TRBV4-2 CASSQDPGRPPYGYTF
NA TRBJ2-1 TRBV6-1 CATRGTPSNEQFF
NA TRBJ2-2 TRBV11-2 CASSVRLGTGELFF
NA TRBJ2-7 TRBV5-1 CASSGLAGEYEQYF
once TRBJ1-2 TRBV18 CASSPSGTDYGYTF
once TRBJ2-1 TRBV6-4 CASSDSLVPLYNEQFF
NA TRBJ2-5 TRBV18 CASSPPSRAETQYF
NA TRBJ1-2 TRBV6-1 CASRLDANYGYTF
NA TRBJ1-1 TRBV6-5 CASSPNTAGRTEAFF
NA TRBJ2-3 TRBV6-5 CASSSLMGEQEDTQYF
NA TRBJ1-5 TRBV19 CASSLRGNSNQPQHF
NA TRBJ1-5 TRBV4-2 CASSQDIPLGSNQPQHF
NA TRBJ2-5 TRBV7-2 CASSLVPETQYF
NA TRBJ1-2 TRBV7-2 CASSLGGYGYTF
once TRBJ2-3 TRBV7-2 CASSERGGTDTQYF
NA TRBJ1-1 TRBV5-6 CASSFSVDTEAFF
NA TRBJ2-7 TRBV5-6 CASIPLGGADEQYF
NA TRBJ1-2 TRBV5-4 CASSLEDRDNYGYTF
NA TRBJ2-3 TRBV19 CASSFAGGYRADTQYF
NA TRBJ1-5 TRBV19 CASSIWDPIRYNQPQHF
NA TRBJ2-1 TRBV19 CASSSGLRHYNEQFF
NA TRBJ1-2 TRBV4-1 CASSQVQGARGYGYTF
NA TRBJ1-4 TRBV5-1 CASSLGGQGAATNEKLFF
NA TRBJ2-5 TRBV7-9 CASPPNEEETQYF
NA TRBJ2-6 TRBV5-8 CASSVYLAGANVLTF
NA TRBJ1-1 TRBV18 CASSPIAANTEAFF
NA TRBJ1-1 TRBV18 CASSKMNTEAFF
NA TRBJ1-1 TRBV5-6 CASSFPAGGRSTEAFF
NA TRBJ1-6 TRBV19 CASSAYGLNNSPLHF
NA TRBJ2-7 TRBV23-1 CASSPSSGISYEQYF
once TRBJ1-2 TRBV28 CASSLGQLIYGYTF
NA TRBJ1-2 TRBV30 CAWSIAGAGKYGYTF
NA TRBJ2-5 TRBV7-6 CASSSAGRQGSETQYF
NA TRBJ2-7 TRBV7-2 CASSFLAPSYEQYF
NA TRBJ2-3 TRBV27 CASSKLLAGENTQYF
NA TRBJ2-3 TRBV5-1 CASSFGGSDTQYF
NA TRBJ1-2 TRBV28 CASRTGTGSYGYTF
NA TRBJ1-3 TRBV7-2 CASSLAAAGAGNTIYF